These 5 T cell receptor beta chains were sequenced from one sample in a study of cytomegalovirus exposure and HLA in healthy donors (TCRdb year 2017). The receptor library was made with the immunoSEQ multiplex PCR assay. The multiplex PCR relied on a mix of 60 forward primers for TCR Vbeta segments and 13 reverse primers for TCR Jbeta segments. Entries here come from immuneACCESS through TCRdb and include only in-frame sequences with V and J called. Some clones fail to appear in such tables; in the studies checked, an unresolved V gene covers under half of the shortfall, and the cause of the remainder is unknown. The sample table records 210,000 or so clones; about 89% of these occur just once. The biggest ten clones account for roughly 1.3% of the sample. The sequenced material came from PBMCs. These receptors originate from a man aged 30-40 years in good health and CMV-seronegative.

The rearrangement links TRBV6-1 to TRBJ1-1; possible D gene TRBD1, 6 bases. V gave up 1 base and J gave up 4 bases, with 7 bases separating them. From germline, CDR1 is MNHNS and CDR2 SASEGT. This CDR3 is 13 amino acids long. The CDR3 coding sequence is TGTGCCAGCAGTGAAGAAGGGGGCACTGAAGCTTTCTTT. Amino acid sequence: CASSEEGGTEAFF.

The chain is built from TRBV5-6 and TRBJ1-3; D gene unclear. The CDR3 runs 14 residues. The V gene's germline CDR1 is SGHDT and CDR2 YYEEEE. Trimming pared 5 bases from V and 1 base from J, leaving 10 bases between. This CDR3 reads CASRLGQSGNTIYF. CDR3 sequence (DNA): TGTGCCAGCAGGCTTGGGCAGTCTGGAAACACCATATATTTT. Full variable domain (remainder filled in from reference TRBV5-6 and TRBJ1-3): DAGVTQSPTHLIKTRGQQVTLRCSPKSGHDTVSWYQQALGQGPQFIFQYYEEEERQRGNFPDRFSGHQFPNYSSELNVNALLLGDSALYLCASRLGQSGNTIYFGEGSWLTVV.

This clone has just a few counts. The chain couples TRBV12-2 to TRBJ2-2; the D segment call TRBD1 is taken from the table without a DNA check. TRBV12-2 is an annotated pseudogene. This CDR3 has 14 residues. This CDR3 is CASRSNRQPGELFF. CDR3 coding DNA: TGTGCAAGTCGCTCGAACAGGCAGCCCGGGGAGCTGTTTTTT.

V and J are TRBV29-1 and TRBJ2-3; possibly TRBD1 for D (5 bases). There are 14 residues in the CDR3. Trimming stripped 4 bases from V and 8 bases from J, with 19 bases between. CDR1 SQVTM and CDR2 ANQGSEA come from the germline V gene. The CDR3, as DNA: TGCAGCGTTGCGTGGACAAATGGACCAGGTACGCAGTATTTT. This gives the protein CSVAWTNGPGTQYF.

The CDR3 DNA follows: TGTGCCAGTAGTCCAGGAGGACCCTACGAGCAGTACTTC. This gives the protein CASSPGGPYEQYF. The rearrangement uses TRBV19 and TRBJ2-7; D possibly corresponds to TRBD2 (5 bases). CDR1 is LNHDA, CDR2 SQIVND, per germline (reference sequence). The CDR3 runs 13 residues. Trimming shortened V by 5 bases and J by 2 bases, and 10 bases separated the two germline ends.